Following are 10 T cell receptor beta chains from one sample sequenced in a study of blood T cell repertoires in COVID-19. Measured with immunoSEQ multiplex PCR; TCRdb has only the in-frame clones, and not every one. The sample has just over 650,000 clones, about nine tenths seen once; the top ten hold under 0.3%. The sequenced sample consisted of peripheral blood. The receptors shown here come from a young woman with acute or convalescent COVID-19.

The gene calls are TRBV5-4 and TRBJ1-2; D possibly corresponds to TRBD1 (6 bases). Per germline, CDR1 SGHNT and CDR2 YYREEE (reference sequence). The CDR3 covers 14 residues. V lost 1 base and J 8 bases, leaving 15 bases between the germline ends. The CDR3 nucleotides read TGTGCCAGCAGCTTGAATATTGGCAGGGGCGGCTACACCTTC. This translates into CASSLNIGRGGYTF.

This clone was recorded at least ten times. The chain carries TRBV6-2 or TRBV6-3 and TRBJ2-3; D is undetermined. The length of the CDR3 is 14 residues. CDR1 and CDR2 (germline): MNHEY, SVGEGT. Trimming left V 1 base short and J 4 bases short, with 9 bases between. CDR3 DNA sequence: TGTGCCAGCAGTTACTTAAATGAGGCAGATACGCAGTATTTT. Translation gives CASSYLNEADTQYF.

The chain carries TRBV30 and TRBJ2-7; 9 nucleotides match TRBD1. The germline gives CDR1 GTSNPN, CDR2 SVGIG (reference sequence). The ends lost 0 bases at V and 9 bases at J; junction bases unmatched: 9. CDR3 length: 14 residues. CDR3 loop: CAWSVLGTGRRQYF. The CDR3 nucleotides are TGTGCCTGGAGTGTACTGGGGACAGGGAGGCGGCAGTACTTC.

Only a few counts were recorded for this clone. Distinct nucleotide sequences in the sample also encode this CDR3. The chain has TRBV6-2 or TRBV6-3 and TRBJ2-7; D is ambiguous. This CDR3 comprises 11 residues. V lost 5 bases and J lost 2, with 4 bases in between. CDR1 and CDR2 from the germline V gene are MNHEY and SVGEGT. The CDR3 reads CASSPAYEQYF. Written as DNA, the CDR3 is TGTGCCAGCAGTCCGGCCTACGAGCAGTACTTC.

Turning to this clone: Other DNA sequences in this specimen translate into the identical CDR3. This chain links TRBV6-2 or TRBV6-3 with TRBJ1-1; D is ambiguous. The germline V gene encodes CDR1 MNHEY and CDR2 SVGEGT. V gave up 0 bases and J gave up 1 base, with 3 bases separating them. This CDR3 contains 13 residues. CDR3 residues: CASSYSRNTEAFF. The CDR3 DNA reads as TGTGCCAGCAGTTACTCGAGGAACACTGAAGCTTTCTTT.

CDR3: CASSLEAQDGYTF. The CDR3 DNA reads TGCGCCAGCAGCTTGGAGGCGCAGGATGGCTACACCTTC. J is TRBJ1-2 and V is TRBV5-1; D unclear. Germline CDR1 reads SGHRS; CDR2 reads YFSETQ. CDR3 length: 13 residues. V dropped 0 bases and J dropped 6 bases, with 9 bases sitting between them.

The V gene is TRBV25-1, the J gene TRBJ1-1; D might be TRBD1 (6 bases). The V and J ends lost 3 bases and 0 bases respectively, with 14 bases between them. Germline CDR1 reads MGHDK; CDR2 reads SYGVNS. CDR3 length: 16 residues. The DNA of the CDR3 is TGTGCCAGCAGTGACAGGGGCCCCCTCATGAACACTGAAGCTTTCTTT. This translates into CASSDRGPLMNTEAFF.

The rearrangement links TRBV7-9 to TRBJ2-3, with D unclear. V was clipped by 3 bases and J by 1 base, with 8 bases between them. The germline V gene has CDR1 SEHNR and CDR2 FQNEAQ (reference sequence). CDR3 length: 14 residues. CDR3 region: CASSFRQGTDTQYF. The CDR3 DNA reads TGTGCCAGCAGCTTCAGGCAGGGCACAGATACGCAGTATTTT.

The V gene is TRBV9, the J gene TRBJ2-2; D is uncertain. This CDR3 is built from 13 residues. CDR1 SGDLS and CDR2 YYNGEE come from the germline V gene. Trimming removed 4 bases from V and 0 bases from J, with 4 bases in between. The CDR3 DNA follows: TGTGCCAGCAGCCTAACGAACACCGGGGAGCTGTTTTTT. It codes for CASSLTNTGELFF.

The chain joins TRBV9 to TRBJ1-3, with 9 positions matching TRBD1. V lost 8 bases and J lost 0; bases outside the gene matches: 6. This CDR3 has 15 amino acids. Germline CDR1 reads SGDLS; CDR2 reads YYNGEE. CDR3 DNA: TGTGCCAGTTCGGACAGGGGATACTCTGGAAACACCATATATTTT. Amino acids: CASSDRGYSGNTIYF.